This TCR beta chain was profiled in a study of PD-1 blockade in classical Hodgkin lymphoma. Some clones are missing from TCRdb's copy, which holds only in-frame ones; the method was immunoSEQ multiplex PCR. The repertoire includes roughly 50,000 clones, roughly nine tenths of them detected once, and approximately 7% sits in the top ten. Germline CDR1 and CDR2: SNHLY and FYNNEI. V lost 6 bases, J lost 1 base, and 11 bases lay in between. This CDR3 region has 14 residues. Time point here: cycle 4 day 1 (C4D1), after more than 5 weeks of nivolumab. After autologous stem cell transplantation all patients relapsed, and prior brentuximab vedotin exposure differed between cohorts.

V and J are TRBV2 and TRBJ2-3; D perhaps matches TRBD2 (6 bases). The starting material was peripheral blood mononuclear cells (PBMCs), obtained before the fourth cycle of nivolumab. This clonotype originated in a human donor with classical Hodgkin lymphoma. In DNA, the CDR3 is TGTGCCAGCAGGACGGACTACCGCACAGATACGCAGTATTTT. Protein product: CASRTDYRTDTQYF.